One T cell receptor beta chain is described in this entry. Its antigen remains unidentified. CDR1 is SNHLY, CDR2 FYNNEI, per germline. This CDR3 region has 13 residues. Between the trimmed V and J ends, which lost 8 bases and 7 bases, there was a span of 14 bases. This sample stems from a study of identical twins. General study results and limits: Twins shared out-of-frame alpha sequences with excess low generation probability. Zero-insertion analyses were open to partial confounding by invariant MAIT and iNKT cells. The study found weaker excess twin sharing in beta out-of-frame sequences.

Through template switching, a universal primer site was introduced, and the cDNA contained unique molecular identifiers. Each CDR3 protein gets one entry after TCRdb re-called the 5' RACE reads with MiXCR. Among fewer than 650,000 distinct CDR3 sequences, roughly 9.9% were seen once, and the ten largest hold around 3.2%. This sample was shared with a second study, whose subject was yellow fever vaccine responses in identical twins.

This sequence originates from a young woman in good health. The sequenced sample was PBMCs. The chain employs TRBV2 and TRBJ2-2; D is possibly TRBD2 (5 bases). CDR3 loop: CASQLLAIGELFF. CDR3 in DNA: TGTGCCAGCCAATTGCTAGCAATCGGGGAGCTGTTTTTT.